These T cell receptor beta chains were read from a single sample in a study of vaccination and CD4 T cells after COVID-19. No antigen is known for these receptors. TCRdb passed the PCR reads through MiXCR, listing each CDR3 protein once. The repertoire holds roughly 16,000 distinct CDR3 sequences, with 70% to 80% as singletons. Sequenced material: CD4+ T cells from blood, cultured in vitro. All receptors come from a human donor who had recovered from COVID-19. Each CDR3 is given with its conserved first and last residue. The order of the fields is D gene, J gene, V gene, clone size, CDR3 protein, CDR3 DNA. D genes are given only for firm matches. Only part of the rows carry a size: once, few, many, or a class if the clone is expanded.

. | TRBJ2-7 | TRBV4-3 | . | CASSQERDEQYF | TGCGCCAGCAGCCAAGAACGGGACGAGCAGTACTTC
. | TRBJ1-1 | TRBV6-5 | . | CASSTTSTEAFF | TGTGCCAGCAGTACTACGAGTACTGAAGCTTTCTTT
. | TRBJ1-2 | TRBV6-2/TRBV6-3 | . | CASSYSDNNIYGYTF | TGTGCCAGCAGTTACTCCGACAACAACATCTATGGCTACACCTTC
. | TRBJ2-1 | TRBV10-1 | once | CASSDSSALYNEQFF | TGCGCCAGCAGTGACTCTAGCGCCCTATACAATGAGCAGTTCTTC
TRBD2 | TRBJ2-5 | TRBV12-3/TRBV12-4 | . | CASSSGPSGEETQYF | TGTGCCAGCAGTTCAGGCCCTAGCGGGGAGGAGACCCAGTACTTC
. | TRBJ2-5 | TRBV7-2 | . | CASSLQGGVQETQYF | TGTGCCAGCAGCCTACAGGGGGGGGTTCAAGAGACCCAGTACTTC
TRBD1 | TRBJ1-2 | TRBV6-1 | medium-sized | CASRPGGGYTF | TGTGCCAGCAGACCAGGGGGGGGCTACACCTTC
TRBD1 | TRBJ1-5 | TRBV12-3/TRBV12-4 | . | CATTQQGNGNQPQHF | TGTGCCACAACACAACAGGGGAATGGCAATCAGCCCCAGCATTTT
TRBD2 | TRBJ2-2 | TRBV7-2 | . | CASSLTTSGTGELFF | TGTGCCAGCAGCCTCACGACTAGCGGCACCGGGGAGCTGTTTTTT
. | TRBJ1-1 | TRBV19 | . | CASSIGTLAEAFF | TGTGCCAGTAGCATTGGGACTCTGGCTGAAGCTTTCTTT
TRBD1 | TRBJ1-2 | TRBV4-3 | few | CASSHADREDGYTF | TGCGCCAGCAGCCATGCGGACAGGGAGGATGGCTACACCTTC
. | TRBJ1-1 | TRBV7-8 | few | CASSLYSRDGSYTEAFF | TGTGCCAGCAGCTTATATTCCAGGGATGGGTCGTACACTGAAGCTTTCTTT
TRBD1 | TRBJ1-1 | TRBV27 | . | CASRGQGKMFTEAFF | TGTGCCAGCAGGGGACAGGGAAAGATGTTCACTGAAGCTTTCTTT
TRBD2 | TRBJ2-1 | TRBV6-1 | . | CASSDSPSGRAYNEQFF | TGTGCCAGCAGTGACTCCCCAAGCGGGAGGGCTTACAATGAGCAGTTCTTC
. | TRBJ1-5 | TRBV2 | . | CASGWEGNQPQHF | TGTGCCAGCGGGTGGGAGGGAAATCAGCCCCAGCATTTT
. | TRBJ1-5 | TRBV2 | . | CASSSGTSGQPQHF | TGTGCCAGCAGTTCCGGGACTAGTGGTCAGCCCCAGCATTTT
. | TRBJ2-2 | TRBV4-2 | few | CASSQQSGENTGELFF | TGTGCCAGCAGCCAACAGTCCGGGGAGAACACCGGGGAGCTGTTTTTT
. | TRBJ2-2 | TRBV7-9 | once | CASSSRGGTGELFF | TGTGCCAGCAGCTCCCGGGGAGGCACCGGGGAGCTGTTTTTT
TRBD1 | TRBJ1-2 | TRBV28 | . | CASSYGQGARYGYTF | TGTGCCAGCAGTTATGGACAGGGGGCGAGGTATGGCTACACCTTC
. | TRBJ1-1 | TRBV19 | . | CASSIGGRLNTEAFF | TGTGCCAGTAGTATTGGCGGTCGCCTGAACACTGAAGCTTTCTTT
. | TRBJ1-5 | TRBV24-1 | few | CATSDENQPQHF | TGTGCCACCAGTGACGAAAATCAGCCCCAGCATTTT
. | TRBJ1-2 | TRBV19 | . | CASTIRGNYGYTF | TGTGCCAGTACTATACGGGGTAACTATGGCTACACCTTC
. | TRBJ1-2 | TRBV30 | once | CAWSVGRGRYGYTF | TGTGCCTGGAGTGTGGGCAGGGGAAGGTATGGCTACACCTTC
. | TRBJ1-5 | TRBV20-1 | . | CSARRGYNQPQHF | TGCAGTGCTAGGCGGGGATACAATCAGCCCCAGCATTTT
. | TRBJ1-5 | TRBV19 | . | CASSMGPTQHF | TGTGCCAGTAGTATGGGCCCGACCCAGCATTTT
. | TRBJ1-6 | TRBV30 | . | CAWSVPGLSPLHF | TGTGCCTGGAGTGTCCCAGGGCTTTCACCCCTCCACTTT
TRBD2 | TRBJ2-7 | TRBV5-1 | . | CASSTQGLAGNEQYF | TGCGCCAGCAGCACCCAAGGACTAGCGGGAAACGAGCAGTACTTC
. | TRBJ1-6 | TRBV19 | few | CASRETTAYYNSPLHF | TGTGCCAGTAGAGAGACGACAGCTTACTATAATTCACCCCTCCACTTT
TRBD1 | TRBJ2-5 | TRBV24-1 | . | CATSDPGQAQETQYF | TGTGCCACCAGTGATCCGGGACAGGCCCAAGAGACCCAGTACTTC
. | TRBJ2-5 | TRBV7-2 | . | CASSRLDPRETQYF | TGTGCCAGCAGCCGACTAGATCCTCGGGAGACCCAGTACTTC
TRBD1 | TRBJ1-1 | TRBV7-6 | . | CASSDRDRRNTEAFF | TGTGCCAGCAGCGACCGGGACAGGAGGAACACTGAAGCTTTCTTT
. | TRBJ2-2 | TRBV24-1 | . | CATLGESGTGELFF | TGTGCCACCCTCGGGGAGAGTGGTACCGGGGAGCTGTTTTTT
. | TRBJ1-3 | TRBV7-2 | . | CASSLVAAGVGGNTIYF | TGTGCCAGCAGCTTAGTGGCCGCGGGCGTAGGGGGAAACACCATATATTTT
. | TRBJ2-7 | TRBV7-9 | few | CASSPETAYEQYF | TGTGCCAGCAGCCCCGAGACAGCCTACGAGCAGTACTTC
TRBD1 | TRBJ2-2 | TRBV24-1 | . | CATSGRQGVSGELFF | TGTGCCACCAGTGGGAGACAGGGGGTCTCCGGGGAGCTGTTTTTT
TRBD2 | TRBJ2-7 | TRBV20-1 | few | CSARLAGRSYEQYF | TGCAGTGCTAGACTAGCGGGGAGGTCTTACGAGCAGTACTTC
TRBD2 | TRBJ2-7 | TRBV7-9 | . | CASSPRTSGGGDEQYF | TGTGCCAGCAGCCCGCGGACTAGCGGGGGTGGTGACGAGCAGTACTTC
TRBD1 | TRBJ1-2 | TRBV19 | . | CATRDSPYGYTF | TGTGCCACCCGGGACAGTCCCTATGGCTACACCTTC
. | TRBJ1-5 | TRBV18 | once | CASSLGGLYSNQPQHF | TGTGCCAGCTCACTGGGGGGCCTGTATAGCAATCAGCCCCAGCATTTT
TRBD1 | TRBJ2-2 | TRBV4-2 | few | CASSQALQGALEGGELFF | TGTGCCAGCAGCCAAGCCCTACAGGGGGCACTGGAAGGCGGGGAGCTGTTTTTT
TRBD2 | TRBJ2-7 | TRBV20-1 | . | CSATLGASGSLEQYF | TGCAGTGCAACCTTGGGGGCTAGCGGGAGCCTCGAGCAGTACTTC
. | TRBJ1-1 | TRBV7-2 | . | CASSPEGGRTEAFF | TGTGCCAGCAGCCCCGAGGGTGGGAGGACTGAAGCTTTCTTT
TRBD1 | TRBJ1-2 | TRBV6-5 | . | CASSYSGMGSGTGGISVGYTF | TGTGCCAGCAGTTACTCGGGCATGGGTTCGGGGACAGGGGGGATTTCTGTGGGCTACACCTTC
. | TRBJ1-2 | TRBV19 | . | CASTRPGVNYGYTF | TGTGCCAGTACGCGTCCAGGGGTTAACTATGGCTACACCTTC
TRBD1 | TRBJ1-2 | TRBV6-2/TRBV6-3 | . | CASSNTGESGYTF | TGTGCCAGCAGTAACACAGGGGAGAGCGGCTACACCTTC
. | TRBJ2-3 | TRBV7-2 | once | CASSPGASASDTQYF | TGTGCCAGCAGCCCAGGGGCTAGCGCATCAGATACGCAGTATTTT
TRBD1 | TRBJ1-1 | TRBV6-5 | . | CASSYGGQVNTEAFF | TGTGCCAGCAGTTACGGCGGACAGGTGAACACTGAAGCTTTCTTT
TRBD1 | TRBJ1-2 | TRBV6-4 | . | CAIQDREPNYGYTF | TGTGCCATCCAGGACAGGGAACCTAACTATGGCTACACCTTC
. | TRBJ2-7 | TRBV29-1 | . | CSVVKVGGGQFSYEQYF | TGCAGCGTTGTTAAGGTCGGGGGAGGCCAATTTTCCTACGAGCAGTACTTC
. | TRBJ2-5 | TRBV15 | . | CATSRESRETQYF | TGTGCCACCAGCAGAGAATCCAGGGAGACCCAGTACTTC
TRBD1 | TRBJ2-5 | TRBV20-1 | . | CSARANRGQETQYF | TGCAGTGCTAGGGCTAACAGGGGGCAAGAGACCCAGTACTTC
TRBD2 | TRBJ2-7 | TRBV20-1 | . | CSARYSGRGYEQYF | TGCAGTGCTAGATATAGCGGGAGGGGATACGAGCAGTACTTC
. | TRBJ1-1 | TRBV7-2 | . | CASSQSYRNTEAFF | TGTGCCAGCAGCCAATCATACAGGAACACTGAAGCTTTCTTT
. | TRBJ1-4 | TRBV6-1 | . | CASSPDYSEKLFF | TGTGCCAGCAGTCCCGACTATTCTGAAAAACTGTTTTTT